Ten or more counts support the clone carrying this T cell receptor beta chain. The V and J ends lost 2 bases and 9 bases, in that order; junction bases with no gene match: 11. The CDR3 totals 16 residues. The germline V gene has CDR1 DFQATT and CDR2 SNEGSKA (reference sequence). RNA extraction gave at least 5.5 micrograms of total RNA per sample. It was with a sample-barcoded 5' primer and a J-beta primer mix that a second PCR of roughly 6 to 12 cycles was run. One entry per CDR3 protein, called by TCRdb with MiXCR from the 5' RACE reads. This sample carries about 1,000,000 distinct CDR3 sequences, around 45% of them seen once, and the ten largest clones take 15% to 20%. This specimen comes from a study of blood T cells in healthy people across ages.

V usage is TRBV20-1 and J usage is TRBJ2-1; 12 bases are shared with TRBD2. This TCR was recovered from a woman between 55 and 75 years old in good health. The sample consisted of blood. CDR3 nucleotide sequence: TGCAGTGCTAGATCGCGAACTAGCGGGAGGAAGGTTGAGCAGTTCTTC. It is translated as CSARSRTSGRKVEQFF.